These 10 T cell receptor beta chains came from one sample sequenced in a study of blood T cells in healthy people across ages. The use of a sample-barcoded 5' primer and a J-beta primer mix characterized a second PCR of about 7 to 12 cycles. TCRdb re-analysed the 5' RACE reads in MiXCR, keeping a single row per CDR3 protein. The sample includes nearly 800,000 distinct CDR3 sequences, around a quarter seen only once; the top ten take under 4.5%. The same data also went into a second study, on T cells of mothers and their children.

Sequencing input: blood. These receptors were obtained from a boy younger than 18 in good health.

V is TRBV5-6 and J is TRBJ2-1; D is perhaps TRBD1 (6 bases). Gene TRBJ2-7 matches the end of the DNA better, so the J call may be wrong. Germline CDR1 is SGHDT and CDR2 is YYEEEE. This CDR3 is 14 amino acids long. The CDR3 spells CASRRSGGVYEQYF. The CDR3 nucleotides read TGTGCCAGCAGACGGTCTGGGGGCGTCTACGAGCAGTACTTC.

In nucleotides, the CDR3 is TGCAGTGCTCCGGGACAGGGTGTACGTGATGCCAAAAACATTCAGTACTTC. Amino acid sequence: CSAPGQGVRDAKNIQYF. The chain has TRBV20-1 and TRBJ2-4; TRBD1 matches 9 bases. With 5 bases clipped from V and 1 base from J, the junction kept 12 bases outside the gene matches. This CDR3 spans 17 amino acids. Looked up from germline, CDR1 is DFQATT and CDR2 is SNEGSKA (reference sequence).

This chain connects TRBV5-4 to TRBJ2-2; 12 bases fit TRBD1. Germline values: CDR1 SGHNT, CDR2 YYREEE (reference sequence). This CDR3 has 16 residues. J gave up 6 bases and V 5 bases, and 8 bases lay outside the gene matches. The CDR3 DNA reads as TGTGCCAGCAGTACCTGGGACAGGGGGCGATCCGGGGAGCTGTTTTTT. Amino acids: CASSTWDRGRSGELFF.

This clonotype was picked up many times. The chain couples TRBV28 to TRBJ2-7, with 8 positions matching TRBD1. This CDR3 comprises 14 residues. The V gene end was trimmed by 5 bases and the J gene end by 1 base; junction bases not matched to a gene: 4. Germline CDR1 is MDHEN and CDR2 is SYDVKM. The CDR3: CASSPRDRSYEQYF. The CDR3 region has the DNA TGTGCCAGCAGTCCCCGGGACAGGTCCTACGAGCAGTACTTC.

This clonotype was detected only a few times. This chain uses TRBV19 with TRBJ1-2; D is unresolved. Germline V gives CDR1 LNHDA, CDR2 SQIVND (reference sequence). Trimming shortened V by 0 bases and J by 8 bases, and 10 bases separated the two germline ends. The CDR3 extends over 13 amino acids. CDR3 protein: CASSIEGSGGYTF. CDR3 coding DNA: TGTGCCAGTAGTATAGAAGGCAGCGGGGGCTACACCTTC. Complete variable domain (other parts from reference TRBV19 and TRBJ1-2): DGGITQSPKYLFRKEGQNVTLSCEQNLNHDAMYWYRQDPGQGLRLIYYSQIVNDFQKGDIAEGYSVSREKKESFPLTVTSAQKNPTAFYLCASSIEGSGGYTFGSGTRLTVV.

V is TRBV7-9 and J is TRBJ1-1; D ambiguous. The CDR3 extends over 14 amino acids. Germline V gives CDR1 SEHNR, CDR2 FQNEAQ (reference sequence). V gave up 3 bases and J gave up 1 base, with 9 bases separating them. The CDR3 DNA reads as TGTGCCAGCAGCTTCCCCCGGGCGAACACTGAAGCTTTCTTT. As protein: CASSFPRANTEAFF.

The CDR3 DNA follows: TGTGCCAGTAACACAGATGGGGGGACTAGCGGGAGCTCGGCGGATACGCAGTATTTT. This encodes CASNTDGGTSGSSADTQYF. This chain joins TRBV7-2 and TRBJ2-3; 14 nucleotides agree with TRBD2. Germline CDR1 reads SGHTA; CDR2 reads FQGNSA. Trimming took 9 bases from V and 6 from J; bases not matched to a gene: 20. This CDR3 is 19 amino acids long.

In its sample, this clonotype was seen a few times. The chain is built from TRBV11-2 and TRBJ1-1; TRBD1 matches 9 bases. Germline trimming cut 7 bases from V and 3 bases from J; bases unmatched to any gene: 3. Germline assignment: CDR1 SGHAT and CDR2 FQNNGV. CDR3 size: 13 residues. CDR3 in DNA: TGTGCCAGCACCCGGACAGGGGACACTGAAGCTTTCTTT. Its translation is CASTRTGDTEAFF.

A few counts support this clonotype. CDR3 in amino acids: CASSPPGLGGAETQYF. CDR3 bases: TGTGCCAGCTCACCACCTGGCCTAGGCGGGGCAGAGACCCAGTACTTC. The genes are TRBV18 and TRBJ2-5, with D possibly matching TRBD2 (6 bases). Germline assignment: CDR1 KGHSH and CDR2 LQKENI. The CDR3 spans 16 residues. V lost 0 bases and J 4 bases, leaving 15 bases between the germline ends.

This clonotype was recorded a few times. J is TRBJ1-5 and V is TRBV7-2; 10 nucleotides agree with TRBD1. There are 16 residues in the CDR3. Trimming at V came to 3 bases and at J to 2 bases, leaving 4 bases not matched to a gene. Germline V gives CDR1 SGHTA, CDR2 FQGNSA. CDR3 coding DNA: TGTGCCAGCAGCTTCCAGGGGACAGGGGGCAATCAGCCCCAGCATTTT. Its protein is CASSFQGTGGNQPQHF.